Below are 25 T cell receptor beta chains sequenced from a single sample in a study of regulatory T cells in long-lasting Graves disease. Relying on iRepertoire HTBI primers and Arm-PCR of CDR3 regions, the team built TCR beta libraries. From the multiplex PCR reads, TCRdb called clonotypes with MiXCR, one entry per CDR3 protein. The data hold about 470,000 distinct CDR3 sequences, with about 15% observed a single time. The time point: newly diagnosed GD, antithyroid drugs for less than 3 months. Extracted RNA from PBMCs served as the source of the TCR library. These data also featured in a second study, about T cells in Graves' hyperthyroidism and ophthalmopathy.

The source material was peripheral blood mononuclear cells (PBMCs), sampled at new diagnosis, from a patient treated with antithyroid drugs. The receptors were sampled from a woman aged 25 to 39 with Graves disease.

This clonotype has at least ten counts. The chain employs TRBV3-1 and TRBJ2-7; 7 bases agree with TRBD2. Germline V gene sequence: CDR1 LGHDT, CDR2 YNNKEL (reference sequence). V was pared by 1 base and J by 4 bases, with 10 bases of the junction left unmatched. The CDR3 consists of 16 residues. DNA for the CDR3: TGTGCCAGCAGCCAAGGGCTGGCGGGAGTCATGTACGAGCAGTACTTC. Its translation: CASSQGLAGVMYEQYF.

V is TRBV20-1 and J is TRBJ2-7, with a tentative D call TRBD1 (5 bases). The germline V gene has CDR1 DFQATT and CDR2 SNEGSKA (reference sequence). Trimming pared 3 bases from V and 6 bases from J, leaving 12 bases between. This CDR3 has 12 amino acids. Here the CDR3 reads CSASLERGEQYF. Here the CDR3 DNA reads TGCAGTGCTAGTCTAGAAAGGGGCGAGCAGTACTTC.

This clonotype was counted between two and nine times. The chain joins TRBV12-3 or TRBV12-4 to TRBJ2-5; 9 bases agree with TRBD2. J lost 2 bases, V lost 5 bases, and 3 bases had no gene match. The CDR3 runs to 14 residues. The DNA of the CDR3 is TGTGCCAGCAGTCAGGGACTAGCACAAGAGACCCAGTACTTC. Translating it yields CASSQGLAQETQYF.

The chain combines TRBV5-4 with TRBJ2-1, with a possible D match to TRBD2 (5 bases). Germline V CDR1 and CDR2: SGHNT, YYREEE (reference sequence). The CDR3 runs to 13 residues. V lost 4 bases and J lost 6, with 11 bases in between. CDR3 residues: CASSGRGGNEQFF. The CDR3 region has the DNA TGTGCCAGCAGCGGCCGGGGTGGCAATGAGCAGTTCTTC.

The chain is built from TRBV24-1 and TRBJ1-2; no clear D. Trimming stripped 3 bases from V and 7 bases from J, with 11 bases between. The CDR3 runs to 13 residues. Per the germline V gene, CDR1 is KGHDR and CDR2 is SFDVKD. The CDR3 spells CATSDHSTSGYTF. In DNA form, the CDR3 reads TGTGCCACCAGTGATCATTCAACGAGTGGCTACACCTTC.

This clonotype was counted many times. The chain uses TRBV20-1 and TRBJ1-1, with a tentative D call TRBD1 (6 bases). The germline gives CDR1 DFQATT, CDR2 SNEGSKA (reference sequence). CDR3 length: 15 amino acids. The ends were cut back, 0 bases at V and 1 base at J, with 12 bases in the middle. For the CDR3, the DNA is TGCAGTGCTAGAGATTTAGCAGGGGCGAACACTGAAGCTTTCTTT. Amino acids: CSARDLAGANTEAFF.

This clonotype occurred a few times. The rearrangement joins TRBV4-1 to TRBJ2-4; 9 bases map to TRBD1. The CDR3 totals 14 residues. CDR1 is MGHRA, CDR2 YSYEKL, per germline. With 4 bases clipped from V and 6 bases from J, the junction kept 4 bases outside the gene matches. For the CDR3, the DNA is TGCGCCAGCAGCCTCTGGACAGGGGTAAACATTCAGTACTTC. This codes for CASSLWTGVNIQYF.

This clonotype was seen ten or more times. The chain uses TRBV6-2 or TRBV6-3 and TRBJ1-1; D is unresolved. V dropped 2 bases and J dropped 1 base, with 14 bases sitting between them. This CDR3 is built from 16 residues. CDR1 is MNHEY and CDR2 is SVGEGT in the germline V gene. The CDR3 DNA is TGTGCCAGCAGTTACATCGGTCTGGACGGGAACACTGAAGCTTTCTTT. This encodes CASSYIGLDGNTEAFF.

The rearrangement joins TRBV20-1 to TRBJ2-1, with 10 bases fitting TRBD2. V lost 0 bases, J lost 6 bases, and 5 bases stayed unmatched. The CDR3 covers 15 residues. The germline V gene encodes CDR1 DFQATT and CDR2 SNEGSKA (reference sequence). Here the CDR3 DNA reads TGCAGTGCTAGAGAACCAGCGGGAGGGTTCAATGAGCAGTTCTTC. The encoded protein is CSAREPAGGFNEQFF.

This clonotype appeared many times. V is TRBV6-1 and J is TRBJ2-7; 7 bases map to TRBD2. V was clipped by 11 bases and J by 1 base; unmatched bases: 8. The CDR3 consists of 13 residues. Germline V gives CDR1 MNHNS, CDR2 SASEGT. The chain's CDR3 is CAGKSGVSYEQYF. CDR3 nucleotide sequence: TGTGCCGGGAAGAGCGGGGTTTCCTACGAGCAGTACTTC.

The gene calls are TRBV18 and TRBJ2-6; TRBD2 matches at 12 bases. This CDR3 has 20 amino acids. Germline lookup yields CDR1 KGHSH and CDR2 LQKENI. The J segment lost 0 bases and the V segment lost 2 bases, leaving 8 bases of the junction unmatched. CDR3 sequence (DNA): TGTGCCAGCTCACCAAATACTAGCGGGAGGATCGGCTCTGGGGCCAACGTCCTGACTTTC. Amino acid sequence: CASSPNTSGRIGSGANVLTF.

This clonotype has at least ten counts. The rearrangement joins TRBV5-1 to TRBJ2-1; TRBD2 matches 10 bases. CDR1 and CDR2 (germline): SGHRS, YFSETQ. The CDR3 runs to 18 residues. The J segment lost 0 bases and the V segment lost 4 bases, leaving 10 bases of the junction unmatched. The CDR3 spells CASSADPSGSHSYNEQFF. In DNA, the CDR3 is TGCGCCAGCAGCGCCGACCCTAGCGGGAGCCACTCCTACAATGAGCAGTTCTTC.

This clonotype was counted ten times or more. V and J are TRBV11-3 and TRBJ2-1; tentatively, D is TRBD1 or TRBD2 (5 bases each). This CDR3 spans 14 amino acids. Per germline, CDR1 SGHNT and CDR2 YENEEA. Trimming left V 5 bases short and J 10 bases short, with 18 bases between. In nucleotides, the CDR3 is TGTGCCAGCAGCCCAGATCACAGGCGAGGGGAGCAGTTCTTC. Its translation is CASSPDHRRGEQFF.

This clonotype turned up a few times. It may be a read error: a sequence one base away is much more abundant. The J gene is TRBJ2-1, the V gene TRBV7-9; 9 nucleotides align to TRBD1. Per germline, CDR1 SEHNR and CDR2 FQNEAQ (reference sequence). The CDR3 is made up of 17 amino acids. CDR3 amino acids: CASSLAGQGFGNNERFF. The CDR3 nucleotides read TGTGCCAGCAGCTTAGCGGGACAGGGCTTTGGGAACAATGAGCGGTTCTTC.

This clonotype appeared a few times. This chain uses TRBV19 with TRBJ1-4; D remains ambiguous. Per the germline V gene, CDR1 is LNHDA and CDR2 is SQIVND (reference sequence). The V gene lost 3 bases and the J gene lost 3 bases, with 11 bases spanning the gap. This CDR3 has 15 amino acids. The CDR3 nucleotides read TGTGCCAGTAGTATGGAGGGCTCGGCTAATGAAAAACTGTTTTTT. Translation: CASSMEGSANEKLFF.

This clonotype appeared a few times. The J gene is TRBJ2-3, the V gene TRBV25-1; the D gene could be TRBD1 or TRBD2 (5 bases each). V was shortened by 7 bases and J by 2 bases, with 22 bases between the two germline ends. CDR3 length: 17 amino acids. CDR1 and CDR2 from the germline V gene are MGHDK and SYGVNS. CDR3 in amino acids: CASTARDGRFDTDTQYF. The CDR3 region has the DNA TGTGCCAGCACCGCCCGGGACGGACGATTCGACACAGATACGCAGTATTTT.

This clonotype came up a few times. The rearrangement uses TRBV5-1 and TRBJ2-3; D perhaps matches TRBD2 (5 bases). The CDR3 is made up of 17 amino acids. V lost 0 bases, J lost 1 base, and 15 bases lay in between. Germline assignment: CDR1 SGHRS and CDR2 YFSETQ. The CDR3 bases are TGCGCCAGCAGCTTGGGAGGGCTCCCTGGAGGCACAGATACGCAGTATTTT. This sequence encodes CASSLGGLPGGTDTQYF.

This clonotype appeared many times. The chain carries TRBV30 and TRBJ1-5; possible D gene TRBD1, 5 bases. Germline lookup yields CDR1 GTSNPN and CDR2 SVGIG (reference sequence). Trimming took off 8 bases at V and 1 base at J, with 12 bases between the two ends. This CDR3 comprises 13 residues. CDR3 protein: CALDRGSNQPQHF. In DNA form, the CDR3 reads TGTGCCCTGGATCGGGGGAGCAATCAGCCCCAGCATTTT.

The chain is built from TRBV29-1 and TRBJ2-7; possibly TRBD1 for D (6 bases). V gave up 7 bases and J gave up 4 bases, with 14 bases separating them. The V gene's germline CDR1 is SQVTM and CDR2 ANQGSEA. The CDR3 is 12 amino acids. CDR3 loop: CSARRDKYEQYF. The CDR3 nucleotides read TGCAGCGCTCGCCGGGACAAGTACGAGCAGTACTTC.

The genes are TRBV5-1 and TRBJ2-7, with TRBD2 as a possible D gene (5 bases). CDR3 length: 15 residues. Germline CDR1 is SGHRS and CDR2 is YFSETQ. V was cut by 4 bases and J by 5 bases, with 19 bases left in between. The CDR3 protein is CASSAVIPARDEQYF. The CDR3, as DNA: TGCGCCAGCAGCGCGGTTATACCTGCGCGGGACGAGCAGTACTTC.

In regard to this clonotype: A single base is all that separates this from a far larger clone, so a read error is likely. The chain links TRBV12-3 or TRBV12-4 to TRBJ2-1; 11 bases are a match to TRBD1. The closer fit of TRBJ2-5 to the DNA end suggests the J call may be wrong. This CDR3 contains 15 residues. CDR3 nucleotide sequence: TGTGCCAGCAGTCTTGGACAGGGGGCCCAAGAGACCCAGTACTTC. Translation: CASSLGQGAQETQYF.

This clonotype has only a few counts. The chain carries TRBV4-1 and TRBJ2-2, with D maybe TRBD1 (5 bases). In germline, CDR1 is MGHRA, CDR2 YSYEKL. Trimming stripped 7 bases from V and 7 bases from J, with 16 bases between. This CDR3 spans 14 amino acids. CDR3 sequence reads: CASTRANPSGELFF. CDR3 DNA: TGCGCCAGCACCAGGGCCAATCCAAGCGGGGAGCTGTTTTTT.

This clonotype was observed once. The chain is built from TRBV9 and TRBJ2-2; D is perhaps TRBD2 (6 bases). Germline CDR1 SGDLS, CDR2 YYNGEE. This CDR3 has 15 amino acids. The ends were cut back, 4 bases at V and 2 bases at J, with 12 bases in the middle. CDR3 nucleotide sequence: TGTGCCAGCAGCCCCAGGAGGGCAAACACCGGGGAGCTGTTTTTT. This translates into CASSPRRANTGELFF.

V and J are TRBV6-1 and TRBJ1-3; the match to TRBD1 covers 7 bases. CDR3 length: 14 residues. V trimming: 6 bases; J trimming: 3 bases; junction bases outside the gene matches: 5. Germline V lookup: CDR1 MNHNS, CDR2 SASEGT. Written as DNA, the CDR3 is TGTGCCAGCAGGAAGACAGGGAATGGAAACACCATATATTTT. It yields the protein CASRKTGNGNTIYF.

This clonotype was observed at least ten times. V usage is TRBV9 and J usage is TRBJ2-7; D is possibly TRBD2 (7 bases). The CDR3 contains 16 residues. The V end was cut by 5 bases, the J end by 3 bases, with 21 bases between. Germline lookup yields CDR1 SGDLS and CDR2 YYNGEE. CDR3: CASSEGGGSGHYEQYF. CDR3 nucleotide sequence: TGTGCCAGCAGTGAGGGAGGGGGTAGCGGCCACTACGAGCAGTACTTC.